The following is a TCR beta chain sequence with its context. Cohorts were assigned according to the clinical history that participants reported. In the original analysis: For nucleated cells, counts were estimated from reference gene primer amplification. Data came from immunoSEQ multiplex PCR; TCRdb stores just in-frame clones and leaves some out. That table supplies the V and J calls and clone size; D and trimming were determined from the DNA. The sample carries approximately 440,000 clones, about nine tenths recorded once. Trimming removed 0 bases from V and 4 bases from J, with 14 bases in between. Germline CDR1 and CDR2: SGHTS and YDEGEE. The CDR3 has 16 amino acids. The record originates from a study of blood T cell repertoires in COVID-19. In the study overall: Some COVID-19 samples were acute and others convalescent; all came from the United States, Italy and Spain.

The chain joins TRBV5-8 to TRBJ1-5; possibly TRBD1 for D (5 bases). The source material was PBMCs or T cells enriched from blood (not recorded which). The receptor was isolated from a woman younger than 35 who had recovered from COVID-19. The CDR3 bases are TGTGCCAGCAGCTTGGACAAGGGGAACGGAAATCAGCCCCAGCATTTT. Protein sequence: CASSLDKGNGNQPQHF.